What follows is one T cell receptor (beta chain) and its context. Its matching antigen is unknown. The entry originates in a study of post-analysis software for immune sequencing data. Study-wide points: Controls showed lower frequencies than patients for roughly 5 TRBV segments, and TRBV5-6, TRBV5-1 and TRBV20-1 were among these. Diversity measured as normalized Chao1 was significantly lower in multiple sclerosis patients than in controls.

The TCR beta cDNA libraries carried unique molecular identifiers. Roughly 500,000 cDNA molecules were obtained from roughly 0.93 to 9.6 million T cells. TCRdb used MiXCR to reprocess the PCR reads, holding one entry per CDR3 protein. In the table there are roughly 730,000 distinct CDR3 sequences, around 27% of which are singletons. With 1 base removed from V and 0 bases from J, the gap between germline ends came to 18 bases. CDR1 SGHAT and CDR2 FQNNGV come from the germline V gene. The CDR3 spans 18 residues. The origin of this receptor is a girl between 10 and 17 years old with multiple sclerosis. The V gene is TRBV11-2, the J gene TRBJ1-1; D remains ambiguous. The sample comprised blood. The DNA of the CDR3 is TGTGCCAGCAGCTTAGGGAGTTTGTGGCGAGGCATGAACACTGAAGCTTTCTTT. This encodes CASSLGSLWRGMNTEAFF.